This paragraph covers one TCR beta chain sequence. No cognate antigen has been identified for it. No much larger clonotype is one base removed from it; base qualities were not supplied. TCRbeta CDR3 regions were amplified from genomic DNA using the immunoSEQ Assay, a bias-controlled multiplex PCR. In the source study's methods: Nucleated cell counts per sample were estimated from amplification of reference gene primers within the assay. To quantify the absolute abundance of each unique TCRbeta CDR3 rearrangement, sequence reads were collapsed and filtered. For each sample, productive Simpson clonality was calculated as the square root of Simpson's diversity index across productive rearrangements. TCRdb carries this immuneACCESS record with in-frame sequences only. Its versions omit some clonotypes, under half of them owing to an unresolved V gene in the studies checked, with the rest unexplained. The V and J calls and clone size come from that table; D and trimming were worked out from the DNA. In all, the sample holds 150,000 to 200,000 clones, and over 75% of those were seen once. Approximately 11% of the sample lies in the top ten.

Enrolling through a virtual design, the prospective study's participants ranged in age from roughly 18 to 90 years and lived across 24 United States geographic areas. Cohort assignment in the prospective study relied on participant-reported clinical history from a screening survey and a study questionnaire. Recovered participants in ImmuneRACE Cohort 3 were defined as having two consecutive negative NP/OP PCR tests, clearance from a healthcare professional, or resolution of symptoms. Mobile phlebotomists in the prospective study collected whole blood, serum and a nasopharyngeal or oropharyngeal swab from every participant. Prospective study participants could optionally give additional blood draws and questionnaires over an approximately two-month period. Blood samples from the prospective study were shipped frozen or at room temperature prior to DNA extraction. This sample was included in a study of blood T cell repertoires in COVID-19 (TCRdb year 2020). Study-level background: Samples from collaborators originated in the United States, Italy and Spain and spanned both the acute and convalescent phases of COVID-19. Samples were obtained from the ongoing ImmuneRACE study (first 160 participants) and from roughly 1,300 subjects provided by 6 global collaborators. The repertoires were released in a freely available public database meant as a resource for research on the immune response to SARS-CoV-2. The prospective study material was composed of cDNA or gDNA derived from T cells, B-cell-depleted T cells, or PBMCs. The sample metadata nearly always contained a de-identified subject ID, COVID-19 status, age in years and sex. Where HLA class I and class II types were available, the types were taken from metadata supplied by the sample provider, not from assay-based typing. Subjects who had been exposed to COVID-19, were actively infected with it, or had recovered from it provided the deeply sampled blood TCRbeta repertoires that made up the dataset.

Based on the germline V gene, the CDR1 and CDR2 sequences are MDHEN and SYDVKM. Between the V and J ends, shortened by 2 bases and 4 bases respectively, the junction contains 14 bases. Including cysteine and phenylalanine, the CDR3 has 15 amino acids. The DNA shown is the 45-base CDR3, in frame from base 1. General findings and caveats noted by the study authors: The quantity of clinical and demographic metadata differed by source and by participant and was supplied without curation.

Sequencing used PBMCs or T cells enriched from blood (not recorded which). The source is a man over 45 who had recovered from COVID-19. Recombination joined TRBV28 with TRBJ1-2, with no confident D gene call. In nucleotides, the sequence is TGTGCCAGCAGTTTAAGTCGAGAACCGTTCTATGGCTACACCTTC. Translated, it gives CASSLSREPFYGYTF.